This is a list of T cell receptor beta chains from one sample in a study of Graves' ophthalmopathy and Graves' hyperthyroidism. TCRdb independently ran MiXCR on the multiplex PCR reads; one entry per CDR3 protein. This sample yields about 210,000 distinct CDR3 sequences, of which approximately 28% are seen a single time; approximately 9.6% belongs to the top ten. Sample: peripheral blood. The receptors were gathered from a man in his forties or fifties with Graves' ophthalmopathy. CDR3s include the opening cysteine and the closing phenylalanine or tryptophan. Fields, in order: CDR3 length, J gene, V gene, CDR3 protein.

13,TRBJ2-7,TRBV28,CASRSAGTGEQYF
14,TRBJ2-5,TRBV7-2,CASSNPGLYETQYF
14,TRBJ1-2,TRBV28,CASSSNRDRDGYTF
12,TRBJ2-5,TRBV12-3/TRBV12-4,CASSMYQETQYF
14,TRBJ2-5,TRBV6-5,CASRRTGGGETQYF
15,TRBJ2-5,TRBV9,CASSVGAGDRETQYF
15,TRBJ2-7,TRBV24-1,CATSDPGTGTYEQYF
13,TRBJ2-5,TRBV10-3,CAISERSQETQYF
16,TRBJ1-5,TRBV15,CATSRGTTGLHQPQHF
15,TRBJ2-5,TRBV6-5,CASSYSTSGSETQYF
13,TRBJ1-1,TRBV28,CASKSDINTEAFF
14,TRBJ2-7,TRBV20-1,CSARGQIAFYEQYF
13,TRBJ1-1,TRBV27,CASSLSVKAEAFF
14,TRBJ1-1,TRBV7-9,CASSSPGGSNEAFF
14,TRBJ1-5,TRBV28,CASSPGAVDQPQHF
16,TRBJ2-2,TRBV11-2,CASSFGGTSATGELFF
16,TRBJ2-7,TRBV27,CASSLGSGQGPGKQYF
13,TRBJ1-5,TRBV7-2,CASSFHPDQPQHF
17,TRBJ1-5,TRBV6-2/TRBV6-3,CASSYPDRPLSNQPQHF
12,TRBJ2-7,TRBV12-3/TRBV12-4,CASSSSVGEQYF
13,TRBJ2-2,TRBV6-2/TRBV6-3,CASTTSGVRELFF
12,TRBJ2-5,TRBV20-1,CSARGGEQTQYF
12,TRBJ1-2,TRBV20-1,CSARTAGYGYTF
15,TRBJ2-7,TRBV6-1,CASSATGLGMDEQYF
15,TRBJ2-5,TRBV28,CASSPPRAYQETQYF
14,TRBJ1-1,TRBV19,CASVPWGQGTEAFF
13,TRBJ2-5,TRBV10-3,CAIKPAEKETQYF
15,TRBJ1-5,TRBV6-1,CASSADRGHIQPQHF
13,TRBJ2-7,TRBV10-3,CAISEGQLYEQYF